Detailed here is one TCR beta chain. Its target is unknown. Documented treatment: some 20 received Ad26.COV2.S at low or high dose, single or two shots; roughly 5 received placebo; per-sample allocation not given. Specimen acquisition occurred on day 63 following the initial vaccine or placebo injection. At a Boston site, the person donating was an adult of 18-55 years. Expression of Wuhan-strain SARS-CoV-2 spike came from the Ad26 vector that formed the vaccine. TCRdb's table, derived via immunoSEQ multiplex PCR, lists solely in-frame clones and lacks some. The sample yields roughly 350,000 clones, around 90% seen once. This sample stems from a study of Ad26.COV2.S vaccination and SARS-CoV-2 variants. Study context: Ad26.COV2.S shots went into the muscle once or twice, 56 days apart.

Study-wide results and limits: A substantial breadth of spike-specific CD8+ and CD4+ T cell responses after vaccination has been reported.

Germline loops: CDR1 SGHTA, CDR2 FQGTGA. This CDR3 has 16 amino acids. V was cut by 2 bases and J by 2 bases, with 10 bases left in between. The specimen was peripheral blood, collected in a trial of Ad26.COV2.S vaccine versus placebo. The chain has TRBV7-3 and TRBJ2-6; D might be TRBD1 (6 bases). This TCR derives from a person aged 18 to 65 who received the Ad26.COV2.S COVID-19 vaccine or a placebo. CDR3 DNA: TGTGCCAGCAGCTTATCAGCAGGGGCTGGGGCCAACGTCCTGACTTTC. It translates to CASSLSAGAGANVLTF. Full variable domain (outside the CDR3, taken from reference TRBV7-3 and TRBJ2-6): GAGVSQTPSNKVTEKGKYVELRCDPISGHTALYWYRQSLGQGPEFLIYFQGTGAADDSGLPNDRFFAVRPEGSVSTLKIQRTERGDSAVYLCASSLSAGAGANVLTFGAGSRLTVL.